This T cell receptor beta chain was identified during a study of blood T cell repertoires in COVID-19. Study overall: The analysed material was cDNA or gDNA that came from T cells, B-cell-depleted T cells, or PBMCs.

V lost 5 bases to trimming and J lost 6 bases; unmatched junction nucleotides: 10. The CDR3 totals 15 residues. The germline CDR1 and CDR2 sequences are SGHAT and FQNNGV. Libraries were prepared by immunoSEQ multiplex PCR; TCRdb keeps only in-frame clonotypes and omits some of them. The repertoire has roughly 150,000 clones, around 90% of them found once; the top ten carry about 4%. Everyone who took part was roughly 18 to 89 years old, and they came from about two dozen US areas. Material: PBMCs or T cells enriched from blood (not recorded which). The TCR sequence derives from a woman aged 40 to 49 who had been exposed to COVID-19. The chain employs TRBV11-2 and TRBJ2-7; 10 nucleotides align to TRBD2. The chain's CDR3 is CASSPMTSGSFEQYF. The CDR3 nucleotides are TGTGCCAGCAGCCCCATGACTAGCGGGTCTTTCGAGCAGTACTTC. Filled out from reference TRBV11-2 and TRBJ2-7, the complete variable domain reads EAGVAQSPRYKIIEKRQSVAFWCNPISGHATLYWYQQILGQGPKLLIQFQNNGVVDDSQLPKDRFSAERLKGVDSTLKIQPAKLEDSAVYLCASSPMTSGSFEQYFGPGTRLTVT.